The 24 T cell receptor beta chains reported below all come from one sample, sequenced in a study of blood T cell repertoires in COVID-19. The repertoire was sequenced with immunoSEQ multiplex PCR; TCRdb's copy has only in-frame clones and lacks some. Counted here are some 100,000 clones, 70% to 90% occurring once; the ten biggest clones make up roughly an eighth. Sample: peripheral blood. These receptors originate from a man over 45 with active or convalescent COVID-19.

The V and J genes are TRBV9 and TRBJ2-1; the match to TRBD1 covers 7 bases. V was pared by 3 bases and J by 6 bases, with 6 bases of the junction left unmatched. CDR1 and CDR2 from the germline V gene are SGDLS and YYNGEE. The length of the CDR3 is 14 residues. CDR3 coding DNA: TGTGCCAGCAGCGCCCGGACAGGTAGCAATGAGCAGTTCTTC. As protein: CASSARTGSNEQFF.

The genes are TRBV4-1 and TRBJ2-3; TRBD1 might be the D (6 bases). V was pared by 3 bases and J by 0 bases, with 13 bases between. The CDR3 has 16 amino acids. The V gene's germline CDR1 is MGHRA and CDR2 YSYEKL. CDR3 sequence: CASSQSVDSSTDTQYF. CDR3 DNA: TGCGCCAGCAGCCAGAGCGTGGACAGTAGCACAGATACGCAGTATTTT.

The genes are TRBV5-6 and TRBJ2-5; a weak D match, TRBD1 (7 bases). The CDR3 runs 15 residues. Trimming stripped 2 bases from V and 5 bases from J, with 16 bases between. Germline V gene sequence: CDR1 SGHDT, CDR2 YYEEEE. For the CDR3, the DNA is TGTGCCAGCAGCTTCCGGGACAGTGGAGGGGAGACCCAGTACTTC. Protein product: CASSFRDSGGETQYF.

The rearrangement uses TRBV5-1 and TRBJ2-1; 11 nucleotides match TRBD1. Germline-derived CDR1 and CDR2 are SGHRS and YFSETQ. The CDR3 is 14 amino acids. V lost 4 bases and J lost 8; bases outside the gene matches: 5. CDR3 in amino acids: CASSNRDRGDEQFF. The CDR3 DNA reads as TGCGCCAGCAGCAACCGGGACAGGGGGGATGAGCAGTTCTTC.

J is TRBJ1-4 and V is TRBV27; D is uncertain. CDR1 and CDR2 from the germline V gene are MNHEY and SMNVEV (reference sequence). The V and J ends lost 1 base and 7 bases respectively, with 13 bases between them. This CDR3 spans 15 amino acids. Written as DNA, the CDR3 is TGTGCCAGCAGTTTATGGGGAGGGTTGGGTGAAAAACTGTTTTTT. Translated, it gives CASSLWGGLGEKLFF.

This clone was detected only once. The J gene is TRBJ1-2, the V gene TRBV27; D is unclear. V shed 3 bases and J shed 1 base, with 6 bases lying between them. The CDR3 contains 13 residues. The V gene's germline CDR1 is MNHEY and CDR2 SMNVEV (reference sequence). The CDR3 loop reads CASSFSNNYGYTF. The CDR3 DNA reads TGTGCCAGCAGTTTTTCCAATAACTATGGCTACACCTTC.

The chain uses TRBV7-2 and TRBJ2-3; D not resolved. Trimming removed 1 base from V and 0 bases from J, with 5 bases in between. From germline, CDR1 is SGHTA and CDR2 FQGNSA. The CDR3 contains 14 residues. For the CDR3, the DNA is TGTGCCAGCAGCTTAGGGAGAAGCACAGATACGCAGTATTTT. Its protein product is CASSLGRSTDTQYF.

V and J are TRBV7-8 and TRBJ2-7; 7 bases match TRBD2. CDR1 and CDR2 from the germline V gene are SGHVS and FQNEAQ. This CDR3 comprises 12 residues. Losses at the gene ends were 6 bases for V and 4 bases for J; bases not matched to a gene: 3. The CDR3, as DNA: TGTGCCAGCAGGTTGGGGGGGTACGAGCAGTACTTC. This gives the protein CASRLGGYEQYF.

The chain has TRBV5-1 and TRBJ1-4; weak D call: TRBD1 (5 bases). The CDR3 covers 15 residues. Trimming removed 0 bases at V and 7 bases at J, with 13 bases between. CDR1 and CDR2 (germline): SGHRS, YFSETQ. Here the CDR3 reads CASSLAGVTVEKLFF. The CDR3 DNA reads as TGCGCCAGCAGCTTGGCGGGGGTGACAGTTGAAAAACTGTTTTTT. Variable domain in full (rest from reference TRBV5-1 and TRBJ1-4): KAGVTQTPRYLIKTRGQQVTLSCSPISGHRSVSWYQQTPGQGLQFLFEYFSETQRNKGNFPGRFSGRQFSNSRSEMNVSTLELGDSALYLCASSLAGVTVEKLFFGSGTQLSVL.

CDR3 region: CASSDPGLAMFF. The CDR3 DNA follows: TGTGCCAGCAGCGACCCGGGACTAGCGATGTTCTTC. V gene TRBV12-3 or TRBV12-4 combines with J gene TRBJ2-1; 10 nucleotides match TRBD2. CDR3 length: 12 amino acids. J lost 15 bases, V lost 6 bases, and 8 bases had no gene match.

DNA of the CDR3: TGTGCCATCAGTGAGTCGCAACAGTGGGAAAAACTGTTTTTT. Residues: CAISESQQWEKLFF. The rearrangement uses TRBV10-3 and TRBJ1-4; D call uncertain. The germline V and J ends were trimmed by 0 bases and 8 bases, with 10 bases remaining between them. The CDR3 sequence is 14 residues long. Germline V gene data show CDR1 as ENHRY and CDR2 as SYGVKD.

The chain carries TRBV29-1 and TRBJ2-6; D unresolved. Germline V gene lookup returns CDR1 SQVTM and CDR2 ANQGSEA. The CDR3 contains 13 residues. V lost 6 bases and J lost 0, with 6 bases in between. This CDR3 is CSVALSGANVLTF. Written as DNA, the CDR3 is TGCAGCGTAGCCCTCTCTGGGGCCAACGTCCTGACTTTC. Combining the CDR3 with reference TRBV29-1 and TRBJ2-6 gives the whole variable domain SAVISQKPSRDICQRGTSLTIQCQVDSQVTMMFWYRQQPGQSLTLIATANQGSEATYESGFVIDKFPISRPNLTFSTLTVSNMSPEDSSIYLCSVALSGANVLTFGAGSRLTVL.

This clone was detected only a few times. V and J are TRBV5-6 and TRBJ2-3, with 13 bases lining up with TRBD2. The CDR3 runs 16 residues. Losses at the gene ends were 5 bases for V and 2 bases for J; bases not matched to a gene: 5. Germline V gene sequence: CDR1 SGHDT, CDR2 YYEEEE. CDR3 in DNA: TGTGCCAGCAGGGAGGGACTAGCGGGGTACACAGATACGCAGTATTTT. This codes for CASREGLAGYTDTQYF.

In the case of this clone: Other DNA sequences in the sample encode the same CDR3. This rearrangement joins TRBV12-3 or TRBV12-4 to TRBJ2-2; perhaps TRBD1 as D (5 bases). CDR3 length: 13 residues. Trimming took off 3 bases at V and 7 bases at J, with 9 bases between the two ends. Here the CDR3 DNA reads TGTGCCAGCAGTTTTAGGGGCGACGGGGAGCTGTTTTTT. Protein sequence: CASSFRGDGELFF.

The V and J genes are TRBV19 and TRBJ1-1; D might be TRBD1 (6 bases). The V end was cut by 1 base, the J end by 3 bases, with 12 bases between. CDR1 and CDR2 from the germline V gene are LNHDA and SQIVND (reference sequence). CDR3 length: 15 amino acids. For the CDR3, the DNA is TGTGCCAGTAGTATAGGGGGGCAGGGGCACACTGAAGCTTTCTTT. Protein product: CASSIGGQGHTEAFF.

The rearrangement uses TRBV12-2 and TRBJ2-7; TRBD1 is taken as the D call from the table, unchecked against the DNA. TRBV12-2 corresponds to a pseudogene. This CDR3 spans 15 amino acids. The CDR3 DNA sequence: TGTGCAGTCTACGGGACAGTTGACCGAAACTACGAGCAGTACTTC. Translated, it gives CAVYGTVDRNYEQYF.

CDR3 in DNA: TGTGCCAGCAGCCCTATAGCGGGAGGGCCTGTCACCGGGGAGCTGTTTTTT. It encodes CASSPIAGGPVTGELFF. This chain links TRBV11-2 with TRBJ2-2; 11 nucleotides agree with TRBD2. The trim removed 5 bases at V and 4 bases at J, leaving 9 bases unmatched. The CDR3 loop spans 17 amino acids. Germline V gene data show CDR1 as SGHAT and CDR2 as FQNNGV.

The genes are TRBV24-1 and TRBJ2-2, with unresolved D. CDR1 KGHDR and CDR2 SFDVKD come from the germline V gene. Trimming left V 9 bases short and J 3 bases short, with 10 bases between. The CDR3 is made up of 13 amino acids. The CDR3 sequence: CATRGTYTGELFF. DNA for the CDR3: TGTGCCACCCGAGGCACCTACACCGGGGAGCTGTTTTTT.

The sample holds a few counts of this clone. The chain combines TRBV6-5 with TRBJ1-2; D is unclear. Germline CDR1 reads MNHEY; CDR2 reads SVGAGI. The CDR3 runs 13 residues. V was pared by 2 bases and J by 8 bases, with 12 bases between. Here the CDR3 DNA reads TGTGCCAGCAGTTACAGTCACTCGGGGGGCTACACCTTC. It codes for CASSYSHSGGYTF.

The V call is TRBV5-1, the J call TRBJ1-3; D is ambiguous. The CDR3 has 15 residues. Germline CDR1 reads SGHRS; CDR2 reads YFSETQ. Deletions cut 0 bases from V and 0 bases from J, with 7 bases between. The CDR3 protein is CASSLGGTSGNTIYF. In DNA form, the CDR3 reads TGCGCCAGCAGCTTGGGCGGAACCTCTGGAAACACCATATATTTT.

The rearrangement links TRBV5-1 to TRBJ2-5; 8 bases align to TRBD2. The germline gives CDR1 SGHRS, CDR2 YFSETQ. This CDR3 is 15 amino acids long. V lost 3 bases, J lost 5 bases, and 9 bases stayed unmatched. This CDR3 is CASSSRGLDGETQYF. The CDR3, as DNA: TGCGCCAGCAGCTCCCGGGGACTAGATGGGGAGACCCAGTACTTC.

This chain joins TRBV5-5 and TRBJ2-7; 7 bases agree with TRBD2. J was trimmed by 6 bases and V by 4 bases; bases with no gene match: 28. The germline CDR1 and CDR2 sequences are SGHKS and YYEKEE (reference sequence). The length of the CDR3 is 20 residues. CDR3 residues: CASSHQFGLLADMYSGEQYF. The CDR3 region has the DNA TGTGCCAGCAGCCACCAGTTCGGACTTCTAGCGGATATGTACTCTGGCGAGCAGTACTTC.

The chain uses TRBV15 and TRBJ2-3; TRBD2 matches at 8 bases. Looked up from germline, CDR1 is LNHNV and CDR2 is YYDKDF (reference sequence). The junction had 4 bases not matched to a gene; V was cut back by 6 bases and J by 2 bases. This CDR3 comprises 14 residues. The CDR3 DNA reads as TGTGCCACCAGGCCAGCGGGGGCCACAGATACGCAGTATTTT. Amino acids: CATRPAGATDTQYF.

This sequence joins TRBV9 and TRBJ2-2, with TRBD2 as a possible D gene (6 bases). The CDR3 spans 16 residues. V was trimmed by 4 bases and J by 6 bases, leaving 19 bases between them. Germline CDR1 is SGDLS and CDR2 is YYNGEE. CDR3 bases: TGTGCCAGCAGCCTAGGCTGGGGGGAGTCAGCCGGGGAGCTGTTTTTT. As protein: CASSLGWGESAGELFF.